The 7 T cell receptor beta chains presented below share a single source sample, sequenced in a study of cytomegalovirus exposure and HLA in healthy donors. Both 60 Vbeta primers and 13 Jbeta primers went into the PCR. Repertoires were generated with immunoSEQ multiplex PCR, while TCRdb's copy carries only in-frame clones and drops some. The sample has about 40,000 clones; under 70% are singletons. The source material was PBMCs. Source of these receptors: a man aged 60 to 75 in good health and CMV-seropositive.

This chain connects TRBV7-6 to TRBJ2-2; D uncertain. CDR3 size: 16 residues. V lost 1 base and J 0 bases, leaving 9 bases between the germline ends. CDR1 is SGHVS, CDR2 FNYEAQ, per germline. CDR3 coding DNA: TGTGCCAGCAGCTTAGAAGCAAACGCGAACACCGGGGAGCTGTTTTTT. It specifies CASSLEANANTGELFF.

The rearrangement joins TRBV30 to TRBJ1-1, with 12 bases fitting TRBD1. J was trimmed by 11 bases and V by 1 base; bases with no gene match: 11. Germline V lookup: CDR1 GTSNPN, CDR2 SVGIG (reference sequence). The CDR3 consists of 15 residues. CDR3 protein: CAWSGRGTGGARAFF. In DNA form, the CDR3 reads TGTGCCTGGAGTGGGCGTGGGACAGGGGGCGCGCGGGCTTTCTTT.

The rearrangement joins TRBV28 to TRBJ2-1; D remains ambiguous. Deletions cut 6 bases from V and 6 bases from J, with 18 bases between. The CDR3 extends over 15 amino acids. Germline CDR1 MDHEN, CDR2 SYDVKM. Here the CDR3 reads CASSDRLSPVNEQFF. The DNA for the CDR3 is TGTGCCAGCAGCGACCGACTCTCCCCAGTCAATGAGCAGTTCTTC.

As DNA, the CDR3 is TGTGCCAGCAGTTCAGAAGGACAGGGGCACAATCAGCCCCAGCATTTT. It encodes CASSSEGQGHNQPQHF. The rearrangement joins TRBV28 to TRBJ1-5; 9 bases line up with TRBD1. The CDR3 is 16 residues long. Unmatched junction bases numbered 7, after V lost 4 bases and J lost 3 bases. CDR1 and CDR2 (germline): MDHEN, SYDVKM.

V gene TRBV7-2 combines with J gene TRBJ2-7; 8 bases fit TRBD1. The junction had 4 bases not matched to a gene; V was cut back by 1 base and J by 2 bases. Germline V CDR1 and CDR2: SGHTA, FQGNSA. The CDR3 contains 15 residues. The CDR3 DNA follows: TGTGCCAGCAGCTTAGAAACAGGGGGACCCTACGAGCAGTACTTC. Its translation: CASSLETGGPYEQYF.

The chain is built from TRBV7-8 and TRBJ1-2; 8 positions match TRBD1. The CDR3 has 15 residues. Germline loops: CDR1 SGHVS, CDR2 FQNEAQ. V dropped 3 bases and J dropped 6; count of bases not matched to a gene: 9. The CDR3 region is CASSFGGTGGNGYTF. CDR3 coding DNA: TGTGCCAGCAGCTTCGGTGGGACAGGCGGTAATGGCTACACCTTC.

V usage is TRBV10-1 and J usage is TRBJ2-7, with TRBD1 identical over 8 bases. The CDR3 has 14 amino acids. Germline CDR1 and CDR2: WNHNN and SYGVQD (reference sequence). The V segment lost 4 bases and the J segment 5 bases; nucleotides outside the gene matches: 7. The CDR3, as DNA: TGCGCCAGCAGTGGAGGACAGGGTGGGAACGAGCAGTACTTC. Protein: CASSGGQGGNEQYF.